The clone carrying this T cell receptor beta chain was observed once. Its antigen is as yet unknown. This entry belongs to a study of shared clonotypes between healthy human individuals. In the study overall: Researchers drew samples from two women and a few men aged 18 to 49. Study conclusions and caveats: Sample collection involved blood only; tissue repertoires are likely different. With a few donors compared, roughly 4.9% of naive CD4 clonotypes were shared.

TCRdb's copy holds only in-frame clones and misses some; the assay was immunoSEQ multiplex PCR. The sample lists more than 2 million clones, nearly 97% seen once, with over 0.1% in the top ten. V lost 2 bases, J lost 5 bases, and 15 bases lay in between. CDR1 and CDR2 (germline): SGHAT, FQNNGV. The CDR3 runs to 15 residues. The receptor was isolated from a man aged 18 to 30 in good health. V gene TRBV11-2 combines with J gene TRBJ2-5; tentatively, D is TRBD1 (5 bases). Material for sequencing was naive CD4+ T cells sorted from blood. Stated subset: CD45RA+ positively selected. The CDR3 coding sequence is TGTGCCAGCAGCTTATCCCTTCAGGGTGGGGAGACCCAGTACTTC. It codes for CASSLSLQGGETQYF.